The 20 T cell receptor beta chains below come from one sample, sequenced in a study of blood T cell repertoires in COVID-19. TCRdb's copy holds only in-frame clones and misses some; the assay was immunoSEQ multiplex PCR. There are around 160,000 clones in the sample; more than 80% occur only once, and just under 2% lies in the top ten. Input material: peripheral blood. The origin of the receptors is a woman between 55 and 75 years old with COVID-19, enrolled during active disease.

The chain is built from TRBV4-2 and TRBJ2-5; D is perhaps TRBD2 (5 bases). Germline assignment: CDR1 LGHNA and CDR2 YNFKEQ. The CDR3 is 12 residues long. V was shortened by 5 bases and J by 9 bases, with 13 bases between the two germline ends. CDR3 coding DNA: TGTGCCAGCAGCGGCGCTACCGGGGCCCAGTACTTC. Encoded protein: CASSGATGAQYF.

The table lists this clone with a count of one. The gene calls are TRBV7-6 and TRBJ1-4; 8 bases agree with TRBD1. V trimming: 1 base; J trimming: 4 bases; junction bases outside the gene matches: 5. The CDR3 covers 16 residues. Germline CDR1 and CDR2: SGHVS and FNYEAQ. In DNA form, the CDR3 reads TGTGCCAGCAGCTTAGGCACAGGGGGATTTAATGAAAAACTGTTTTTT. Encoded protein: CASSLGTGGFNEKLFF.

This chain connects TRBV29-1 to TRBJ2-2, with D possibly matching TRBD2 (5 bases). The CDR3 has 16 residues. V lost 0 bases and J lost 2, with 13 bases in between. Germline CDR1 is SQVTM and CDR2 is ANQGSEA. DNA of the CDR3: TGCAGCGTTGAAGATCGGGGTGCCAAAAACACCGGGGAGCTGTTTTTT. Its translation is CSVEDRGAKNTGELFF.

The chain is built from TRBV2 and TRBJ2-7, with a possible D match to TRBD1 (6 bases). Trimming took 6 bases from V and 6 from J, leaving 18 bases between them. CDR1 is SNHLY and CDR2 is FYNNEI in the germline V gene. The CDR3 spans 14 residues. CDR3 coding DNA: TGTGCCAGCAGCCTTAGCGAGGGGGTTGGCGAGCAGTACTTC. This sequence encodes CASSLSEGVGEQYF. The whole variable domain, filled in from reference TRBV2 and TRBJ2-7, reads EPEVTQTPSHQVTQMGQEVILRCVPISNHLYFYWYRQILGQKVEFLVSFYNNEISEKSEIFDDQFSVERPDGSNFTLKIRSTKLEDSAMYFCASSLSEGVGEQYFGPGTRLTVT.

The chain is built from TRBV20-1 and TRBJ1-5; D not certain. The CDR3 runs 13 residues. The V and J ends lost 3 bases and 3 bases respectively, with 9 bases between them. Germline V gene lookup returns CDR1 DFQATT and CDR2 SNEGSKA (reference sequence). The CDR3 here is CSASPGNNQPQHF. In nucleotides, the CDR3 is TGCAGTGCTAGTCCGGGGAACAATCAGCCCCAGCATTTT.

A single count supports this clone. V usage is TRBV4-2 and J usage is TRBJ1-4, with TRBD1 matching 7 bases. V lost 0 bases and J lost 5; bases outside the gene matches: 3. Per the germline V gene, CDR1 is LGHNA and CDR2 is YNFKEQ. The length of the CDR3 is 15 residues. CDR3 sequence reads: CASSQDAGGNEKLFF. Written as DNA, the CDR3 is TGTGCCAGCAGCCAAGATGCAGGGGGGAATGAAAAACTGTTTTTT.

The J gene is TRBJ2-2, the V gene TRBV11-3; perhaps TRBD2 as D (6 bases). In germline, CDR1 is SGHNT, CDR2 YENEEA. CDR3 size: 16 residues. Trimming shortened V by 5 bases and J by 0 bases, and 13 bases separated the two germline ends. This chain's CDR3 is CASSPGGTANTGELFF. The CDR3 DNA sequence: TGTGCCAGCAGCCCAGGCGGGACTGCGAACACCGGGGAGCTGTTTTTT.

The chain uses TRBV27 and TRBJ2-5; D may be TRBD1 (7 bases). The CDR3 runs 15 residues. CDR1 and CDR2 (germline): MNHEY, SMNVEV (reference sequence). Between the trimmed V and J ends, which lost 5 bases and 4 bases, there was a span of 17 bases. Written as DNA, the CDR3 is TGTGCCAGCAGTCCCCAGGGGGGCGCGGGAGAGACCCAGTACTTC. Protein: CASSPQGGAGETQYF.

The V call is TRBV5-1, the J call TRBJ2-7, with TRBD1 matching 9 bases. The CDR3 is 14 amino acids. Trimming removed 1 base from V and 4 bases from J; junction bases left unmatched: 3. Germline assignment: CDR1 SGHRS and CDR2 YFSETQ. The CDR3 DNA reads as TGCGCCAGCAGCTTGCCGGGACAGGGATACGAGCAGTACTTC. Translating gives CASSLPGQGYEQYF.

J is TRBJ2-6 and V is TRBV7-2; 7 bases are a match to TRBD1. This CDR3 spans 17 amino acids. CDR1 is SGHTA and CDR2 is FQGNSA in the germline V gene. V lost 0 bases, J lost 4 bases, and 6 bases stayed unmatched. CDR3 sequence (DNA): TGTGCCAGCAGCTTAGCATCACAGGGGTCCGGGGCCAACGTCCTGACTTTC. This gives the protein CASSLASQGSGANVLTF.

V usage is TRBV29-1 and J usage is TRBJ1-1, with TRBD1 identical over 8 bases. From germline, CDR1 is SQVTM and CDR2 ANQGSEA. The CDR3 runs 14 residues. J gave up 4 bases and V 6 bases, and 10 bases lay outside the gene matches. The CDR3, as DNA: TGCAGCGTATTAACCACAGGGGGAGGCACTGAAGCTTTCTTT. Protein product: CSVLTTGGGTEAFF.

J is TRBJ1-2 and V is TRBV15; 8 bases line up with TRBD1. With V trimmed by 6 bases and J by 5 bases, 8 bases remained unmatched. This CDR3 contains 14 residues. Germline V gives CDR1 LNHNV, CDR2 YYDKDF (reference sequence). The CDR3 DNA reads TGTGCCACCAGTCCGACAGGGGCCGGGTATGGCTACACCTTC. Translation gives CATSPTGAGYGYTF. The full variable domain, its missing parts supplied by reference TRBV15 and TRBJ1-2, is DAMVIQNPRYQVTQFGKPVTLSCSQTLNHNVMYWYQQKSSQAPKLLFHYYDKDFNNEADTPDNFQSRRPNTSFCFLDIRSPGLGDTAMYLCATSPTGAGYGYTFGSGTRLTVV.

This chain connects TRBV4-1 to TRBJ1-2, with TRBD1 matching 7 bases. The junction had 6 bases not matched to a gene; V was cut back by 1 base and J by 4 bases. The length of the CDR3 is 15 residues. The germline V gene has CDR1 MGHRA and CDR2 YSYEKL. The CDR3 coding sequence is TGCGCCAGCAGCCAAGTGTCCACAGGGGCCTATGGCTACACCTTC. It is translated as CASSQVSTGAYGYTF.

The chain combines TRBV11-2 with TRBJ1-2; 8 bases line up with TRBD1. Losses at the gene ends were 5 bases for V and 3 bases for J; bases not matched to a gene: 11. The CDR3 has 16 residues. Germline values: CDR1 SGHAT, CDR2 FQNNGV. The DNA for the CDR3 is TGTGCCAGCAGCCCACAATTGGGACAGGTCGACTATGGCTACACCTTC. It translates to CASSPQLGQVDYGYTF.

This rearrangement joins TRBV6-5 to TRBJ1-2; 8 bases align to TRBD1. Germline values: CDR1 MNHEY, CDR2 SVGAGI. The CDR3 is made up of 14 amino acids. The V and J ends lost 2 bases and 8 bases, in that order; junction bases with no gene match: 7. The CDR3 DNA is TGTGCCAGCAGTTACATCACAGGGGGTGTAGGCTACACCTTC. Translated, it gives CASSYITGGVGYTF.

This chain links TRBV5-4 with TRBJ1-1; 8 nucleotides line up with TRBD1. From germline, CDR1 is SGHNT and CDR2 YYREEE (reference sequence). This CDR3 contains 14 residues. The V gene end was trimmed by 2 bases and the J gene end by 2 bases; junction bases not matched to a gene: 2. In DNA form, the CDR3 reads TGTGCCAGCAGCTTAGACAGGGGCAACACTGAAGCTTTCTTT. Translation gives CASSLDRGNTEAFF.

The chain employs TRBV7-9 and TRBJ1-6, with D tentatively TRBD1 (5 bases). This CDR3 contains 15 residues. Per germline, CDR1 SEHNR and CDR2 FQNEAQ (reference sequence). Trimming took 5 bases from V and 7 from J, leaving 15 bases between them. In DNA form, the CDR3 reads TGTGCCAGCAGCCTCCTCCAGGGTACAAATTCACCCCTCCACTTT. It is translated as CASSLLQGTNSPLHF.

The chain has TRBV7-2 and TRBJ2-1; D might be TRBD1 (6 bases). This CDR3 has 14 amino acids. Trimming cost V 5 bases and J 8 bases, with 16 bases left between them. Germline V lookup: CDR1 SGHTA, CDR2 FQGNSA. CDR3 in amino acids: CASSADSGADEQFF. The CDR3 nucleotides are TGTGCCAGCAGCGCCGATTCAGGGGCCGATGAGCAGTTCTTC.

The table lists this clone with a count of one. V and J are TRBV7-2 and TRBJ2-5; the match to TRBD1 covers 7 bases. The germline V gene encodes CDR1 SGHTA and CDR2 FQGNSA. Unmatched junction bases numbered 11, after V lost 5 bases and J lost 5 bases. There are 15 residues in the CDR3. The CDR3 sequence: CASSNFDRDRETQYF. CDR3 DNA: TGTGCCAGCAGCAATTTTGACAGGGATCGGGAGACCCAGTACTTC.

The chain couples TRBV2 to TRBJ1-1; perhaps TRBD1 as D (6 bases). V lost 9 bases to trimming and J lost 0 bases, with 11 bases between them. Germline CDR1 reads SNHLY; CDR2 reads FYNNEI. CDR3 length equals 13 residues. The CDR3, as DNA: TGTGCCAGAGGGGGATTGGTGAACACTGAAGCTTTCTTT. Protein product: CARGGLVNTEAFF.